Sequencing of this T cell receptor (beta chain) was carried out in a study of technical replicates of blood from a few donors. The CDR3 totals 15 residues. Germline CDR1 and CDR2: LNHDA and SQIVND (reference sequence). J gave up 4 bases and V 6 bases, and 7 bases lay outside the gene matches. Here immunoSEQ multiplex PCR was the method, and the copy in TCRdb shows in-frame clones only, minus some. The sample shows approximately 81,000 clones, 96% of them seen only once. The sample comprised T cells isolated from PBMCs. The chain couples TRBV19 to TRBJ2-1; 9 bases align to TRBD2. The clonotype was recovered from a human donor in good health. CDR3 region: CASRASGRNYNEQFF. The DNA for the CDR3 is TGTGCCAGTAGAGCGAGCGGGAGGAATTACAATGAGCAGTTCTTC.